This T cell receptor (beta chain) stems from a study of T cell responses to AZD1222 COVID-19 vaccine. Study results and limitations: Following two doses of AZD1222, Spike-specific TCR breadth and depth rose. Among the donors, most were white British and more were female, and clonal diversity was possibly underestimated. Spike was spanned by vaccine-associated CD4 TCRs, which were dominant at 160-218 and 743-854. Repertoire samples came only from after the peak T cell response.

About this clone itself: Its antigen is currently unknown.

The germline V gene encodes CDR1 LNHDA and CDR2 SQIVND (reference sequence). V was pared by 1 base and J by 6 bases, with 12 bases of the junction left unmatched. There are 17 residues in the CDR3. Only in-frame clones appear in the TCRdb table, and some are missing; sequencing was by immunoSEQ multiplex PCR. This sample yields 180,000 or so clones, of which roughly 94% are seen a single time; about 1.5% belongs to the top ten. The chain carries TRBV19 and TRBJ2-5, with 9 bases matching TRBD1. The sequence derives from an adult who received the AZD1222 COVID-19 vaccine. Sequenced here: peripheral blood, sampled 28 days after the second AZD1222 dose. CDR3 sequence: CASSIVYGTGRKKTQYF. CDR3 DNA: TGTGCCAGTAGTATAGTTTACGGGACAGGGCGAAAGAAGACCCAGTACTTC. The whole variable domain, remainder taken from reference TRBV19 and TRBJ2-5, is DGGITQSPKYLFRKEGQNVTLSCEQNLNHDAMYWYRQDPGQGLRLIYYSQIVNDFQKGDIAEGYSVSREKKESFPLTVTSAQKNPTAFYLCASSIVYGTGRKKTQYFGPGTRLLVL.